This T cell receptor beta chain was identified in a study of T-cell memory formation after mild COVID-19. Whole-study context: TCR clusters were mostly confined to one donor each. Findings of the study overall: Pre-infection memory held some responding clones, suggesting pre-existing cross-reactive T cells responded. Clones contracting day 15 to 85 were balanced CD4/CD8; later expanders leaned CD4+.

This clonotype was counted between two and nine times. Antigen: not known. TCRdb passed the 5' RACE reads through MiXCR, listing each CDR3 protein once. The sample has more than 150,000 distinct CDR3 sequences, 18% seen once. The sample consisted of PBMCs or a T cell subset sorted from them (not recorded which). The receptor was isolated from a man aged 18 to 29 who had mild COVID-19 (a few samples of this study predate the infection). Cell type and time point are not known.

The CDR3 sequence is CASSSSGTANTEAFF. The DNA for the CDR3 is TGTGCCAGCAGCTCCAGCGGGACGGCGAACACTGAAGCTTTCTTT. J is TRBJ1-1 and V is TRBV7-2; D possibly corresponds to TRBD1 (5 bases). The CDR3 extends over 15 amino acids. The V gene's germline CDR1 is SGHTA and CDR2 FQGNSA. The V and J ends lost 4 bases and 1 base respectively, with 13 bases between them.